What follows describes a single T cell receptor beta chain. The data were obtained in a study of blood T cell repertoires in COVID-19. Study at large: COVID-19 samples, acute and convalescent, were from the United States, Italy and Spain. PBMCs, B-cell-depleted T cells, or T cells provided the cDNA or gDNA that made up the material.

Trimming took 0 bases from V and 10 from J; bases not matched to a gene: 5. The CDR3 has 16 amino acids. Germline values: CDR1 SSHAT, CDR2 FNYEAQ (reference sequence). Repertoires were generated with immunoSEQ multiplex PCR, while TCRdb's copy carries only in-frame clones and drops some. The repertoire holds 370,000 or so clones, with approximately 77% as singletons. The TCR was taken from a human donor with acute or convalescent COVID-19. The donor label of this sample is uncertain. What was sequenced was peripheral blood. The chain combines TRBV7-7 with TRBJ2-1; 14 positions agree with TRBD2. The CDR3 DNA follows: TGTGCCAGCAGCTTAGCAGTGACTAGCGGGGGGGCGGAGCAGTTCTTC. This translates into CASSLAVTSGGAEQFF.